Each of the 32 T cell receptor beta chains below was sequenced from the same sample in a study of cytomegalovirus exposure and HLA in healthy donors. Clones were sequenced by immunoSEQ multiplex PCR, and TCRdb holds only the in-frame ones, with some missing. The sample yields roughly 200,000 clones, roughly 77% seen once. Sequenced material: PBMCs. The source is a woman aged 25 to 39 in good health and CMV-seronegative.

Only one count was recorded for this clone. The J gene is TRBJ2-1, the V gene TRBV7-3, with D maybe TRBD2 (7 bases). The CDR3 has 16 amino acids. V lost 2 bases and J lost 1, with 12 bases in between. Germline CDR1 and CDR2: SGHTA and FQGTGA. The CDR3 region is CASSLFAGASYNEQFF. CDR3 DNA: TGTGCCAGCAGCTTATTTGCGGGGGCGTCCTACAATGAGCAGTTCTTC.

To note about this clone: The sample has other DNA sequences that encode this CDR3 too. Here the CDR3 DNA reads TGTGCCAGCAGTGGGCCTGGGACAGGGTACTACGAGCAGTACTTC. Its translation: CASSGPGTGYYEQYF. The V and J genes are TRBV28 and TRBJ2-7; TRBD1 agrees at 9 bases. CDR1 and CDR2 (germline): MDHEN, SYDVKM. This CDR3 contains 15 residues. Germline trimming cut 5 bases from V and 3 bases from J; bases unmatched to any gene: 8.

The chain has TRBV5-1 and TRBJ1-6; D call uncertain. The CDR3 has 15 amino acids. CDR1 and CDR2 from the germline V gene are SGHRS and YFSETQ. Trimming cost V 0 bases and J 4 bases, with 8 bases left between them. CDR3 DNA: TGCGCCAGCAGCTTGGTTACGGGATATAATTCACCCCTCCACTTT. Translation: CASSLVTGYNSPLHF.

V and J are TRBV9 and TRBJ2-7; 10 bases are shared with TRBD2. The trim removed 2 bases at V and 3 bases at J, leaving 5 bases unmatched. Looked up from germline, CDR1 is SGDLS and CDR2 is YYNGEE. CDR3 length equals 15 residues. CDR3 bases: TGTGCCAGCAGCGTTCGTGGGACTAGCGTCTACGAGCAGTACTTC. Encoded protein: CASSVRGTSVYEQYF. The entire variable domain, with the rest obtained from reference TRBV9 and TRBJ2-7, is as follows: DSGVTQTPKHLITATGQRVTLRCSPRSGDLSVYWYQQSLDQGLQFLIQYYNGEERAKGNILERFSAQQFPDLHSELNLSSLELGDSALYFCASSVRGTSVYEQYFGPGTRLTVT.

This chain links TRBV6-1 with TRBJ2-2; D possibly corresponds to TRBD1 (5 bases). Germline CDR1 and CDR2: MNHNS and SASEGT. Between the trimmed V and J ends, which lost 5 bases and 3 bases, there was a span of 10 bases. This CDR3 has 14 residues. The CDR3 sequence: CASSPGHYTGELFF. The DNA of the CDR3 is TGTGCCAGCAGTCCAGGGCATTACACCGGGGAGCTGTTTTTT.

This clone was seen a handful of times. V gene TRBV28 combines with J gene TRBJ2-7; 8 bases agree with TRBD2. V gave up 3 bases and J gave up 2 bases; unmatched junction bases: 9. The germline CDR1 and CDR2 sequences are MDHEN and SYDVKM. This CDR3 comprises 16 residues. For the CDR3, the DNA is TGTGCCAGCAGTTTGTCACAGGGCGGGGGGACCTACGAGCAGTACTTC. Protein product: CASSLSQGGGTYEQYF.

The CDR3, as DNA: TGTGCCAGCAGTATACAAGGAGCGGATGGCTACACCTTC. This codes for CASSIQGADGYTF. The rearrangement joins TRBV6-1 to TRBJ1-2; D unclear. The CDR3 is made up of 13 amino acids. Germline CDR1 is MNHNS and CDR2 is SASEGT. V was trimmed by 5 bases and J by 6 bases, leaving 13 bases between them.

V is TRBV6-6 and J is TRBJ1-5, with D uncertain. From germline, CDR1 is MNHNY and CDR2 SVGAGI (reference sequence). The CDR3 totals 13 residues. Trimming stripped 10 bases from V and 5 bases from J, with 15 bases between. The CDR3 nucleotides are TGTGCCACCCGAGGGATGATGGATCAGCCCCAGCATTTT. This encodes CATRGMMDQPQHF.

This clone was seen only once. The chain uses TRBV5-1 and TRBJ2-7; TRBD1 aligns across 9 bases. The germline V gene has CDR1 SGHRS and CDR2 YFSETQ. This CDR3 contains 15 residues. The ends lost 4 bases at V and 0 bases at J; junction bases unmatched: 5. The CDR3 bases are TGCGCCAGCAGCACTACAGGGGGCTTCTCCTACGAGCAGTACTTC. Translated: CASSTTGGFSYEQYF.

This sequence joins TRBV25-1 and TRBJ1-1; D perhaps matches TRBD1 (5 bases). The CDR3 is 14 amino acids. V dropped 6 bases and J dropped 0 bases, with 11 bases sitting between them. Germline assignment: CDR1 MGHDK and CDR2 SYGVNS. The CDR3 region has the DNA TGTGCCAGCAGAGCTGGACAAATGAACACTGAAGCTTTCTTT. Translating it yields CASRAGQMNTEAFF.

The CDR3 loop reads CASLGAGTAYEQYF. CDR3 nucleotides: TGTGCCAGCTTGGGGGCCGGGACAGCTTACGAGCAGTACTTC. The V gene is TRBV28, the J gene TRBJ2-7; 7 bases are a match to TRBD1. The germline V gene encodes CDR1 MDHEN and CDR2 SYDVKM. V lost 8 bases and J lost 4; bases outside the gene matches: 11. This CDR3 spans 14 amino acids.

The rearrangement uses TRBV7-9 and TRBJ2-5; no definite D call. This CDR3 has 11 amino acids. Looked up from germline, CDR1 is SEHNR and CDR2 is FQNEAQ (reference sequence). V was cut by 3 bases and J by 5 bases, with 4 bases left in between. This CDR3 is CASSFLETQYF. CDR3 bases: TGTGCCAGCAGCTTCTTGGAGACCCAGTACTTC.

J is TRBJ2-3 and V is TRBV10-3; TRBD2 aligns across 7 bases. Germline V gene sequence: CDR1 ENHRY, CDR2 SYGVKD. This CDR3 contains 17 residues. V gave up 0 bases and J gave up 0 bases; unmatched junction bases: 6. CDR3: CAISESPSGSSTDTQYF. CDR3 bases: TGTGCCATCAGTGAGTCACCTAGCGGATCTAGCACAGATACGCAGTATTTT.

The rearrangement uses TRBV30 and TRBJ2-7, with D possibly being TRBD1 (5 bases). The length of the CDR3 is 15 residues. The V gene's germline CDR1 is GTSNPN and CDR2 SVGIG (reference sequence). V was shortened by 0 bases and J by 6 bases, with 18 bases between the two germline ends. CDR3 sequence: CAWSVLGRVLSEQYF. In nucleotides, the CDR3 is TGTGCCTGGAGTGTACTCGGCAGGGTCCTCTCCGAGCAGTACTTC. Full variable domain (missing parts from reference TRBV30 and TRBJ2-7): SQTIHQWPATLVQPVGSPLSLECTVEGTSNPNLYWYRQAAGRGLQLLFYSVGIGQISSEVPQNLSASRPQDRQFILSSKKLLLSDSGFYLCAWSVLGRVLSEQYFGPGTRLTVT.

J is TRBJ1-4 and V is TRBV11-2, with D perhaps TRBD1 (6 bases). V shed 7 bases and J shed 7 bases, with 19 bases lying between them. The CDR3 is 15 residues long. Looked up from germline, CDR1 is SGHAT and CDR2 is FQNNGV. The CDR3 DNA is TGTGCCAGCACAAGAGTTAGGGGGTTGGGTGAAAAACTGTTTTTT. It translates to CASTRVRGLGEKLFF.

V is TRBV7-2 and J is TRBJ1-5; D might be TRBD1 (6 bases). The V and J ends lost 1 base and 3 bases respectively, with 13 bases between them. The CDR3 spans 16 residues. From germline, CDR1 is SGHTA and CDR2 FQGNSA. The CDR3 nucleotides are TGTGCCAGCAGCTTAGTGGGTACAGGGCACAATCAGCCCCAGCATTTT. Translated: CASSLVGTGHNQPQHF.

The chain joins TRBV6-1 to TRBJ1-5; TRBD1 might be the D (5 bases). CDR3 length: 15 amino acids. V was shortened by 7 bases and J by 0 bases, with 13 bases between the two germline ends. Germline V gene data show CDR1 as MNHNS and CDR2 as SASEGT. The CDR3 sequence: CASTRERYSNQPQHF. As DNA, the CDR3 is TGTGCCAGCACCAGGGAACGTTATAGCAATCAGCCCCAGCATTTT.

This clone is a singleton in its sample. The chain combines TRBV6-5 with TRBJ2-7; D gene uncertain. From germline, CDR1 is MNHEY and CDR2 SVGAGI. The CDR3 runs to 12 residues. V was cut by 8 bases and J by 0 bases, with 8 bases left in between. The CDR3 loop reads CASRTSSYEQYF. DNA for the CDR3: TGTGCCAGCCGTACGAGCTCCTACGAGCAGTACTTC.

V is TRBV19 and J is TRBJ1-1; 9 bases align to TRBD1. CDR3 size: 15 residues. J gave up 2 bases and V 8 bases, and 9 bases lay outside the gene matches. Germline V gives CDR1 LNHDA, CDR2 SQIVND (reference sequence). CDR3 amino acids: CASRDRDSGNTEAFF. In DNA, the CDR3 is TGTGCCAGTCGGGACAGGGATAGTGGAAACACTGAAGCTTTCTTT.

V and J are TRBV5-1 and TRBJ2-5; D may be TRBD2 (5 bases). Trimming left V 1 base short and J 7 bases short, with 11 bases between. Germline V lookup: CDR1 SGHRS, CDR2 YFSETQ. The CDR3 extends over 13 amino acids. The CDR3 nucleotides are TGCGCCAGCAGCTTGACCAGCGGTGGGACCCAGTACTTC. This sequence encodes CASSLTSGGTQYF.

This clone has more than one count but fewer than ten. This sequence joins TRBV27 and TRBJ1-2, with 9 bases lining up with TRBD1. V dropped 5 bases and J dropped 8; count of bases not matched to a gene: 6. CDR1 and CDR2 (germline): MNHEY, SMNVEV (reference sequence). There are 13 residues in the CDR3. The CDR3 nucleotides are TGTGCCAGCAGTCCAACAGGGGGCGCAGGCTACACCTTC. Protein: CASSPTGGAGYTF.

The chain combines TRBV5-6 with TRBJ2-1, with D unclear. The CDR3 is made up of 12 amino acids. V was trimmed by 4 bases and J by 4 bases, leaving 6 bases between them. The germline V gene has CDR1 SGHDT and CDR2 YYEEEE. CDR3 in DNA: TGTGCCAGCAGCCAATCATACAATGAGCAGTTCTTC. Protein: CASSQSYNEQFF.

The V and J genes are TRBV6-1 and TRBJ1-5, with TRBD1 as a possible D gene (5 bases). The V gene's germline CDR1 is MNHNS and CDR2 SASEGT. The CDR3 is made up of 14 amino acids. V shed 2 bases and J shed 4 bases, with 9 bases lying between them. The CDR3 DNA reads as TGTGCCAGCAGTGAAATGGGGCAGAATCAGCCCCAGCATTTT. Amino acid sequence: CASSEMGQNQPQHF.

CDR3: CASGGTKQETQYF. CDR3 nucleotides: TGTGCCAGCGGCGGGACTAAACAAGAGACCCAGTACTTC. The rearrangement uses TRBV10-3 and TRBJ2-5; TRBD2 matches 7 bases. The germline V gene encodes CDR1 ENHRY and CDR2 SYGVKD. V lost 10 bases, J lost 2 bases, and 7 bases stayed unmatched. This CDR3 is 13 amino acids long.

This clone was counted only a few times. The V and J genes are TRBV18 and TRBJ2-2, with a weak D call TRBD1 (6 bases). The germline gives CDR1 KGHSH, CDR2 LQKENI. V was cut by 3 bases and J by 7 bases, with 15 bases left in between. This CDR3 spans 15 amino acids. The CDR3 DNA is TGTGCCAGCTCACCGGACAGAAGCTCTCGCGGGGAGCTGTTTTTT. Protein product: CASSPDRSSRGELFF.

This rearrangement joins TRBV7-7 to TRBJ2-2; 8 positions match TRBD2. This CDR3 has 19 amino acids. V was pared by 4 bases and J by 1 base, with 14 bases of the junction left unmatched. CDR1 is SSHAT, CDR2 FNYEAQ, per germline (reference sequence). In DNA form, the CDR3 reads TGTGCCAGCAGCTCCCAAGCGGGGGAACCGAGGCTGAACACCGGGGAGCTGTTTTTT. It yields the protein CASSSQAGEPRLNTGELFF.

The chain has TRBV10-2 and TRBJ2-7, with 7 bases aligning to TRBD2. The CDR3 runs to 11 residues. V lost 6 bases, J lost 12 bases, and 8 bases stayed unmatched. CDR1 is WSHSY, CDR2 SAAADI, per germline. CDR3 coding DNA: TGCGCCAGCAGCGGGGGGACCCTCTCGTACTTC. It is translated as CASSGGTLSYF.

This rearrangement joins TRBV6-5 to TRBJ1-6; 7 bases align to TRBD1. The CDR3 runs 14 residues. V shed 6 bases, J shed 9 bases, and the junction held 8 bases outside the gene matches. Germline V gives CDR1 MNHEY, CDR2 SVGAGI. DNA of the CDR3: TGTGCCAGCAGGAGCGACAGGGTTGGTTCACCCCTCCACTTT. Amino acid sequence: CASRSDRVGSPLHF.

This rearrangement joins TRBV4-1 to TRBJ1-3, with D perhaps TRBD1 (5 bases). Between the trimmed V and J ends, which lost 0 bases and 0 bases, there was a span of 9 bases. This CDR3 comprises 16 residues. From germline, CDR1 is MGHRA and CDR2 YSYEKL. The CDR3 coding sequence is TGCGCCAGCAGCCAAGAGGCAGGGCTCTCTGGAAACACCATATATTTT. Amino acids: CASSQEAGLSGNTIYF.

This clone has only one observation. The chain employs TRBV25-1 and TRBJ2-2; 16 bases align to TRBD2. Germline CDR1 is MGHDK and CDR2 is SYGVNS. V shed 7 bases and J 8 bases; nucleotides not matched to a gene: 10. The CDR3 totals 17 residues. CDR3: CASTPWGLAGGPGELFF. CDR3 coding DNA: TGTGCCAGCACCCCGTGGGGACTAGCGGGAGGGCCGGGGGAGCTGTTTTTT.

Here the CDR3 reads CASAPGTVNTEAFF. DNA of the CDR3: TGTGCCAGCGCCCCCGGGACAGTGAACACTGAAGCTTTCTTT. This chain links TRBV18 with TRBJ1-1; 7 bases match TRBD1. The CDR3 totals 14 residues. V lost 8 bases, J lost 0 bases, and 6 bases stayed unmatched. Germline CDR1 is KGHSH and CDR2 is LQKENI.

The chain combines TRBV28 with TRBJ1-5; 9 bases fit TRBD1. V lost 5 bases and J lost 6; bases outside the gene matches: 8. Germline assignment: CDR1 MDHEN and CDR2 SYDVKM. This CDR3 is built from 15 residues. CDR3 nucleotide sequence: TGTGCCAGCAGTCGCCGGACAGGGGATCTTCAGCCCCAGCATTTT. This codes for CASSRRTGDLQPQHF.